The rows below give T cell receptor beta chains drawn from one sample of a study of blood T cell repertoires in COVID-19. The table came from immunoSEQ multiplex PCR; TCRdb's copy has only in-frame clones and leaves some out. The repertoire has approximately 250,000 clones, roughly 88% of them found once; the top ten carry 1%. The sequenced material came from PBMCs or T cells enriched from blood (not recorded which). The receptors originated from a woman in her twenties or thirties who had recovered from COVID-19. CDR3s include the opening cysteine and the closing phenylalanine or tryptophan. D genes are given only for firm matches. Rows give clone size only sometimes, using once, few, many, or a class for an expanded clone.

>TRBV12-3/TRBV12-4|.|.|TRBJ1-3
TGTGCCAGCAGGCCCGACAGGAGGAACACCATATATTTT
CASRPDRRNTIYF
>TRBV28|.|TRBD2|TRBJ2-7
TGTGCCAGCAGTCAAGCGGGACCAACTTCGTTCGAGCAGTACTTC
CASSQAGPTSFEQYF
>TRBV5-1|.|TRBD1|TRBJ2-2
TGCGCCAGCAGGGATGACGGACAGGGGAACACCGGGGAGCTGTTTTTT
CASRDDGQGNTGELFF
>TRBV19|.|.|TRBJ1-1
TGTGCCAGTCTTCCGACAGACTTGAACACTGAAGCTTTCTTT
CASLPTDLNTEAFF
>TRBV18|.|TRBD1|TRBJ1-1
TGTGCCAGCTCACGCCGGACAGGGGAAGGCACTGAAGCTTTCTTT
CASSRRTGEGTEAFF
>TRBV7-2|once|TRBD1|TRBJ2-5
TGTGCCAGCAGCTTAGAAGGACAGGGCACGGCCCAGTACTTC
CASSLEGQGTAQYF
>TRBV4-3|once|TRBD1|TRBJ2-3
TGCGCCAGCAGCCATGACAGGGGGCGCGGAACAGATACGCAGTATTTT
CASSHDRGRGTDTQYF
>TRBV5-8|.|TRBD2|TRBJ2-3
TGTGCCAGCAGCCAAGGGACTACCGACACAGATACGCAGTATTTT
CASSQGTTDTDTQYF
>TRBV2|.|TRBD2|TRBJ2-3
TGTGCCAGCAGGCTCGCTAGCGGCAGCACAGATACGCAGTATTTT
CASRLASGSTDTQYF
>TRBV15|.|TRBD1|TRBJ1-5
TGTGCCACCAAGGGTCGACAGGGAAGCAATCAGCCCCAGCATTTT
CATKGRQGSNQPQHF